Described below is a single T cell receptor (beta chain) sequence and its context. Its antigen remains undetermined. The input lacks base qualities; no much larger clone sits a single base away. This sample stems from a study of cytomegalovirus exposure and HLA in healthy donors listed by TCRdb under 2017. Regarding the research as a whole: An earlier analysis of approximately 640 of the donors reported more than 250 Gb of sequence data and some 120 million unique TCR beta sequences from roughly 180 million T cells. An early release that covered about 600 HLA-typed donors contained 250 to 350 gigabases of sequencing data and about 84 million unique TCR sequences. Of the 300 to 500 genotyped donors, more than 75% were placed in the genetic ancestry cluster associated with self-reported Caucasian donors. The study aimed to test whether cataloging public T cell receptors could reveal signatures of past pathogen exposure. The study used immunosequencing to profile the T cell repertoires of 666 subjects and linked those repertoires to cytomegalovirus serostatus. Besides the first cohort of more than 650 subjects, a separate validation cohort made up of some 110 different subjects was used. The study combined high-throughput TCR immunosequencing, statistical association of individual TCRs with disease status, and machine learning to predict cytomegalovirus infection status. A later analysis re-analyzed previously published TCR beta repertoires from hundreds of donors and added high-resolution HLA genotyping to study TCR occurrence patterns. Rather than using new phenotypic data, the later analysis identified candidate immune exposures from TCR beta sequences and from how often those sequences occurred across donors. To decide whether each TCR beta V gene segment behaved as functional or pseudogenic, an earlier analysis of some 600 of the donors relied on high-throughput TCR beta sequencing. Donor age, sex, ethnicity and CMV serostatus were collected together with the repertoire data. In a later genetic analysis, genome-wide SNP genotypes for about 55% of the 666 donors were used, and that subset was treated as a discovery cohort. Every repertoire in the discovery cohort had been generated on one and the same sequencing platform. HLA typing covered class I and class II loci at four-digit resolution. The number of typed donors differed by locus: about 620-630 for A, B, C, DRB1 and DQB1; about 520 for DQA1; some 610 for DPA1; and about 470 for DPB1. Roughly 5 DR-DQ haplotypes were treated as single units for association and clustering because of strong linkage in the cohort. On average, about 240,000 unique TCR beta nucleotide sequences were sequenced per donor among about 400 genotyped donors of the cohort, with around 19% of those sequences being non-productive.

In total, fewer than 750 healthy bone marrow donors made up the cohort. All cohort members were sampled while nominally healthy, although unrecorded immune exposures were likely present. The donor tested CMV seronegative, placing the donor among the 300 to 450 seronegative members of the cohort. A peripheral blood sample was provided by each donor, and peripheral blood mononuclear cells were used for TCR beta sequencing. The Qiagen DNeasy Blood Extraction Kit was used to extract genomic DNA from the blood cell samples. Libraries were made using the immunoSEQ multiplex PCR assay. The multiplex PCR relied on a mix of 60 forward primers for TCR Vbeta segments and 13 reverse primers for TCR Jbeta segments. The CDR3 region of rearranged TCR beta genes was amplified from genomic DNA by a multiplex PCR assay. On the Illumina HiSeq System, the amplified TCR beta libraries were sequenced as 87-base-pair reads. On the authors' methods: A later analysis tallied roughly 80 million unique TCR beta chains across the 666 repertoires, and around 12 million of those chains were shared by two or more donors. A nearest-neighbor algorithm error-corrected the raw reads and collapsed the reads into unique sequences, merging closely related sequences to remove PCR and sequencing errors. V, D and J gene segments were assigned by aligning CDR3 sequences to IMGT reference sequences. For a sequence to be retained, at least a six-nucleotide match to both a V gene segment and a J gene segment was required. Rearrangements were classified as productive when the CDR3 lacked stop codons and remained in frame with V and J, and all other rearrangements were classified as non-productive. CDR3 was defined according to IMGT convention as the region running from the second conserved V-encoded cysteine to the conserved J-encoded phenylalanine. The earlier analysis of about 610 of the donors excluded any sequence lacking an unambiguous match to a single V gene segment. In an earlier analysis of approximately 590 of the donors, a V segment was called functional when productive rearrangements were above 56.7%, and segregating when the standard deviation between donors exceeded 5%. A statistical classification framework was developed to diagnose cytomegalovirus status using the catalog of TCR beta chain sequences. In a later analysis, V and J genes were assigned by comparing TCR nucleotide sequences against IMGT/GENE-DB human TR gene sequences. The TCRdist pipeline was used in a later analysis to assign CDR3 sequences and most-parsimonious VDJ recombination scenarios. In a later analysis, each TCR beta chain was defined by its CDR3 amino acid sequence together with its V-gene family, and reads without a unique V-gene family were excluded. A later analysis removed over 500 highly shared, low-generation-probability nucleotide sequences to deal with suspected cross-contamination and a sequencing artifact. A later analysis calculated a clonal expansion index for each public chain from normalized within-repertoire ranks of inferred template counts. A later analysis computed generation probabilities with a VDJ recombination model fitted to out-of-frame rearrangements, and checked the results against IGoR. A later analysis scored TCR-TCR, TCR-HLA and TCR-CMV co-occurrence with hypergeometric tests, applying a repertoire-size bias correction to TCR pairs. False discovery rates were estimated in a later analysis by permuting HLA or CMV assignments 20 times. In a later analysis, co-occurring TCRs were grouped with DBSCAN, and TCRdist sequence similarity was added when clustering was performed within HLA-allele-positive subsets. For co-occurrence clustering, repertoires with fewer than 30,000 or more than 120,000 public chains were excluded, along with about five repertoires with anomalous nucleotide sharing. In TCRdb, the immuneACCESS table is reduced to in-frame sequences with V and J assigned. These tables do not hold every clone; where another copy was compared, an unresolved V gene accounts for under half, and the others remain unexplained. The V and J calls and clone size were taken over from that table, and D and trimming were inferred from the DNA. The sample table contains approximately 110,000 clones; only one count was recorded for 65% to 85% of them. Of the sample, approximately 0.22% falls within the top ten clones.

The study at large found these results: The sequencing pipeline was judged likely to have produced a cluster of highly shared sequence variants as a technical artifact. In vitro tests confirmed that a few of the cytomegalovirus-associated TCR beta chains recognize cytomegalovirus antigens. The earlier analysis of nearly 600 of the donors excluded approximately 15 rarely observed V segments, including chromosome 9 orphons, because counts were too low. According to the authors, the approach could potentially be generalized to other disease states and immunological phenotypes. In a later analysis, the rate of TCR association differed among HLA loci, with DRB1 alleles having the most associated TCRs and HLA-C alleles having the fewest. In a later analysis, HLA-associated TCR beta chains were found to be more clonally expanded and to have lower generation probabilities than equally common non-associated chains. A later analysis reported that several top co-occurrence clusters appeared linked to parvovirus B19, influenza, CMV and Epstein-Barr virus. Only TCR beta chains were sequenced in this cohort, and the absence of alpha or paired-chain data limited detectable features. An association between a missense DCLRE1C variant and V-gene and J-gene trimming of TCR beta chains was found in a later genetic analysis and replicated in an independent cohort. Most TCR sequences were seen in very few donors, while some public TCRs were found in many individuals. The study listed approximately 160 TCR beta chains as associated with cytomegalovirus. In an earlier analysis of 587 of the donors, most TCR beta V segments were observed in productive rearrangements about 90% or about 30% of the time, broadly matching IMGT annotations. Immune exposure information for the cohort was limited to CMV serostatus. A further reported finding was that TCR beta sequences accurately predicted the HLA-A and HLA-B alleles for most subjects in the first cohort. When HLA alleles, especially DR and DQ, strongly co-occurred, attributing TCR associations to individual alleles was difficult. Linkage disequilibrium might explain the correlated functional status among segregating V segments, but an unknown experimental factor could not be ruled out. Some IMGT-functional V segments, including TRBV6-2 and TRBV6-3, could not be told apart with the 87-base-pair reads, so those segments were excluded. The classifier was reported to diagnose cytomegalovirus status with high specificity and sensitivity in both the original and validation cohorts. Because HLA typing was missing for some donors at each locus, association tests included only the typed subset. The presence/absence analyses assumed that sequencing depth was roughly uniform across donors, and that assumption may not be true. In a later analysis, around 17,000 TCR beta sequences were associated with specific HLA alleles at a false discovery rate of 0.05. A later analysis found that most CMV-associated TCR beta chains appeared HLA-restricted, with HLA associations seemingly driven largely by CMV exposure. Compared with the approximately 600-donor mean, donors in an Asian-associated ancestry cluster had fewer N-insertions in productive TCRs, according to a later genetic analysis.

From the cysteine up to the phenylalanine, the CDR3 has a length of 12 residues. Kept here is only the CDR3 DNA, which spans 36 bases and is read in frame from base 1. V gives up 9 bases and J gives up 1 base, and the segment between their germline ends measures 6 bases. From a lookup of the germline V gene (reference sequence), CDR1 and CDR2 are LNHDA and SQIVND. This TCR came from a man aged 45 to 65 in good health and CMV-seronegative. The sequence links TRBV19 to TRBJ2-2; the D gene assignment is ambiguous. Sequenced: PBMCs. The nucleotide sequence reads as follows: TGTGCCAGCCGACAGAACACCGGGGAGCTGTTTTTT. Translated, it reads CASRQNTGELFF.